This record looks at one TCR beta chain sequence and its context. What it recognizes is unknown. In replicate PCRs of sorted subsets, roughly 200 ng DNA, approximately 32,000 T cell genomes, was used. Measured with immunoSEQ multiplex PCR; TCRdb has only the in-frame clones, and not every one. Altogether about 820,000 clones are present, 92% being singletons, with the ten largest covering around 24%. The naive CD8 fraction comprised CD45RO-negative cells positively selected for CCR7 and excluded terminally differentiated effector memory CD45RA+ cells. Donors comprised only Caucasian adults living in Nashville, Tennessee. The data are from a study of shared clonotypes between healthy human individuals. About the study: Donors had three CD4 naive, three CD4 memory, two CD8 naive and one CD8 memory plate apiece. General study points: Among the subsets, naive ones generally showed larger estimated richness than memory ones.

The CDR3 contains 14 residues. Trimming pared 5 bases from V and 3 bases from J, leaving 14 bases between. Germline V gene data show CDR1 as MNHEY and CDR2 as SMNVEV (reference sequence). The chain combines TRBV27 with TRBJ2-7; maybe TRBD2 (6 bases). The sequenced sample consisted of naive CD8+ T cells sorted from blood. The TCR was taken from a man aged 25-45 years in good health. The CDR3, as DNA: TGTGCCAGCAGTCCCCTTGGCGGGAACTACGAGCAGTACTTC. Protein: CASSPLGGNYEQYF.